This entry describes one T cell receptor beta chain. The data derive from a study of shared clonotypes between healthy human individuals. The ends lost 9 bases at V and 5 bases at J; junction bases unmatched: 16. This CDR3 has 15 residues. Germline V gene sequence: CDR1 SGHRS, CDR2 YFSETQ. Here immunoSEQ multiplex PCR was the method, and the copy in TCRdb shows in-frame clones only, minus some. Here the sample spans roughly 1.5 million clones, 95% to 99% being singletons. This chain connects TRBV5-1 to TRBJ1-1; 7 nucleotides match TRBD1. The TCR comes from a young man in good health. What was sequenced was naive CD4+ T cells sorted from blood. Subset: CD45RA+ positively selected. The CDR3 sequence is CATSGGASGMTEAFF. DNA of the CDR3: TGCGCCACGTCAGGGGGGGCGTCGGGTATGACTGAAGCTTTCTTT.